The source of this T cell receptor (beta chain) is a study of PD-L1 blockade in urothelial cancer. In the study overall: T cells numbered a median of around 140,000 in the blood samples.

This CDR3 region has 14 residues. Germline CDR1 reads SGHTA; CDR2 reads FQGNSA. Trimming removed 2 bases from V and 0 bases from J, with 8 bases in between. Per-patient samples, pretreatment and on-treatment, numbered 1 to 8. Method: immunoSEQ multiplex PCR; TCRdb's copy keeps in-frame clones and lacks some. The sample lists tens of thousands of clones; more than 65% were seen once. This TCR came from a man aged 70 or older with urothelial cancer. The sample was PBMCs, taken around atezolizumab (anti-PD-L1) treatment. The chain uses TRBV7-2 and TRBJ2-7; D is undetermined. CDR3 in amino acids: CASSLSHSSYEQYF. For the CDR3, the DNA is TGTGCCAGCAGCTTATCGCATAGCTCCTACGAGCAGTACTTC.